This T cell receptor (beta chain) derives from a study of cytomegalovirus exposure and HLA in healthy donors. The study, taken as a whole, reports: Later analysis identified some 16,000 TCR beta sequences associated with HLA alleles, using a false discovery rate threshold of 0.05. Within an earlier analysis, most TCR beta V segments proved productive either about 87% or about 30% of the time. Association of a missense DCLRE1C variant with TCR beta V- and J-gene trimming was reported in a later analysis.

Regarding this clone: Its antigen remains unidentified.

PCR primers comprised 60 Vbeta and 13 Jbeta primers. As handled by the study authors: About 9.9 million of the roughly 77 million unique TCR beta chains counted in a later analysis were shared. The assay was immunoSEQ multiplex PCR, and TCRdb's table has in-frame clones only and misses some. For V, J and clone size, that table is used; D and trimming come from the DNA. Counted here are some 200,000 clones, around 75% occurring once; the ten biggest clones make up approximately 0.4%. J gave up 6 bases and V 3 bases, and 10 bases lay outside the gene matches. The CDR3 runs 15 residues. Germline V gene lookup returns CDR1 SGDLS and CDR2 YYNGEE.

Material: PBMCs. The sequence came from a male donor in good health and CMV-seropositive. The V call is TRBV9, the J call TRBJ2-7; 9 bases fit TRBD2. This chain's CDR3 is CASSGDIAGVTEQYF. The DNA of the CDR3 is TGTGCCAGCAGCGGGGATATAGCGGGAGTAACCGAGCAGTACTTC.